This TCR beta chain stems from a study of blood T cell repertoires in COVID-19. Study in general: COVID-19 samples from acute and convalescent phases originated in the United States, Italy and Spain. From T cells, B-cell-depleted T cells, or PBMCs came the material, which was cDNA or gDNA.

Authors' data handling: How many nucleated cells were present was estimated from reference gene primer amplification. Libraries were prepared by immunoSEQ multiplex PCR; TCRdb keeps only in-frame clonotypes and omits some of them. V and J calls and clone size are those listed in that table; D and trimming were worked out from the DNA. The table includes about 33,000 clones, roughly 84% detected once. The CDR3 is 12 residues long. Germline V gene lookup returns CDR1 MNHEY and CDR2 SVGAGI. Deletions cut 5 bases from V and 4 bases from J, with 9 bases between. The chain combines TRBV6-5 with TRBJ2-7, with unresolved D. The specimen sequenced was peripheral blood. The clonotype originates from a human donor in a cohort sampled during active COVID-19. This CDR3 reads CASSNPGYEQYF. For the CDR3, the DNA is TGTGCCAGCAGTAACCCAGGATACGAGCAGTACTTC.